Shown below are 25 T cell receptor beta chains from a single sample sequenced in a study of tissue T cells after allogeneic stem cell transplantation. Some clones are missing from TCRdb's copy, which holds only in-frame ones; the method was immunoSEQ multiplex PCR. This sample yields 7,000 to 8,000 clones, of which 65% to 70% are seen a single time; about 0.84% belongs to the top ten. Sequenced: blood. The receptor set was obtained from a female BALB/c mouse in good health. MHC haplotype here: H2-d.

The table lists this clone with a few counts. Mouse germline and gene names are used. The read ends 1 residue before the CDR3 terminus; that terminus is restored from the germline J gene. The chain recombines TRBV1 with TRBJ2-5, with TRBD2 as a possible D gene (7 bases). Trimming took off 0 bases at V and 5 bases at J, with 12 bases between the two ends. Germline V gene data show CDR1 as NSQYPW and CDR2 as LRSPGD (reference sequence). This CDR3 is built from 15 residues. Partial CDR3 DNA: TGCACCTGCAGTGCAGATTGGGGGGCCGGAGACACCCAGTAC. Its translation: CTCSADWGAGDTQY. The entire CDR3 protein is CTCSADWGAGDTQYF.

About this clone itself: Genes and germline are mouse. Sequencing ends 1 residue short of the CDR3 end; the germline J gene provides the rest. The J gene is TRBJ2-5, the V gene TRBV3; 11 bases match TRBD2. The germline gives CDR1 SNHLY, CDR2 FYNGKV (reference sequence). The CDR3 length is 14 residues. V shed 6 bases and J 6 bases; nucleotides not matched to a gene: 5. Incomplete CDR3 DNA: TGTGCCAGCAGAACTGGGGGGGCGGAGGACACCCAGTAC. It codes for CASRTGGAEDTQY. The CDR3 in its entirety is CASRTGGAEDTQYF.

Comments on this clone: Mouse germline and gene names are used. The CDR3 extends 1 residue past the end of the read, so its final part is completed from the germline J gene. The chain has TRBV29 and TRBJ1-1; no clear D. The CDR3 length is 12 residues. Trimming pared 2 bases from V and 5 bases from J, leaving 6 bases between. Germline CDR1 reads MSHET; CDR2 reads SYDVDS. CDR3 DNA, as far as it was read: TGTGCTAGCAGTTTAAGGCATACAGAAGTCTTC. Its protein product is CASSLRHTEVF. The whole CDR3 sequence reads CASSLRHTEVFF. Full variable domain (outside the CDR3, taken from reference TRBV29 and TRBJ1-1): DMKVTQMPRYLIKRMGENVLLECGQDMSHETMYWYRQDPGLGLQLIYISYDVDSNSEGDIPKGYRVSRKKREHFSLILDSAKTNQTSVYFCASSLRHTEVFFGKGTRLTVV.

The count of this clone is one. Gene names denote mouse genes. The read stops 1 residue short of the end of the CDR3; the missing end is completed from the germline J gene. This chain links TRBV31 with TRBJ2-5; D is unresolved. Deletions cut 0 bases from V and 8 bases from J, with 12 bases between. The CDR3 length is 13 residues. The germline V gene encodes CDR1 GKSSPN and CDR2 SITVG. CDR3 sequence reads: CAWSLEEGGTQYF. Incomplete CDR3 DNA: TGTGCCTGGAGTCTAGAGGAGGGTGGCACCCAGTAC.

Worth noting for this clone: The genes are named according to mouse. Read sequence stops 1 residue before the CDR3 end, and the germline J gene provides the missing end. V gene TRBV31 combines with J gene TRBJ1-2; no definite D call. Germline loops: CDR1 GKSSPN, CDR2 SITVG. The CDR3 has 13 amino acids. Between the trimmed V and J ends, which lost 2 bases and 2 bases, there was a span of 9 bases. The CDR3 sequence is CAWSSDGNSDYTF. The CDR3 bases that were read are TGTGCCTGGAGTTCGGACGGTAACTCCGACTACACC.

Concerning this clone itself: Germline and genes: mouse. The read finishes 1 residue shy of the CDR3 end, and the germline J gene is used to complete it. The rearrangement joins TRBV5 to TRBJ2-7; tentatively, D is TRBD1 or TRBD2 (5 bases each). The CDR3 covers 14 residues. Germline V gene data show CDR1 as LGHNA and CDR2 as YNLKQL (reference sequence). The ends were cut back, 4 bases at V and 0 bases at J, with 10 bases in the middle. Incomplete CDR3 DNA: TGTGCCAGCAGCCCTCGGGGGAGCTCCTATGAACAGTAC. It encodes CASSPRGSSYEQY. The whole CDR3 is CASSPRGSSYEQYF.

For this clone: These gene names are mouse names. The CDR3 end lies 1 residue beyond the end of the read and is filled in from the germline J gene. The rearrangement uses TRBV2 and TRBJ2-1; D gene uncertain. Germline CDR1 reads LGHNA; CDR2 reads YSYQKL. Trimming cost V 0 bases and J 3 bases, with 6 bases left between them. This CDR3 is 14 amino acids long. Incomplete CDR3 DNA: TGTGCCAGCAGCCAAGATTTGGGCTATGCTGAGCAGTTC. This encodes CASSQDLGYAEQF. The whole CDR3 protein is CASSQDLGYAEQFF.

About this clone itself: Mouse gene names and germline throughout. The read stops 1 residue short of the end of the CDR3; the missing end is completed from the germline J gene. This chain connects TRBV19 to TRBJ1-3, with D unresolved. V was pared by 3 bases and J by 0 bases, with 7 bases between. The CDR3 runs 14 residues. The germline CDR1 and CDR2 sequences are FNHDT and SITEND (reference sequence). The CDR3 spells CASSTTNSGNTLYF. CDR3 DNA (partial): TGTGCCAGCAGTACGACAAATTCTGGAAATACGCTCTAT.

Of note for this clone: Genes and germline come from the mouse. CDR3 in amino acids: CASSEEILSNERLFF. The CDR3 DNA, read in part, is TGTGCCAGCAGTGAGGAAATTCTTTCCAACGAAAGATTATTT. V is TRBV13-3 and J is TRBJ1-4; D remains ambiguous. The observed sequence ends 1 residue before the CDR3 terminus, with the missing tail filled in from the germline J gene. Germline assignment: CDR1 NNHDY and CDR2 SYVADS. V was clipped by 2 bases and J by 0 bases, with 8 bases between them. The CDR3 loop spans 15 amino acids. Complete variable domain (other parts from reference TRBV13-3 and TRBJ1-4): EAAVTQSPRSKVAVTGGKVTLSCHQTNNHDYMYWYRQDTGHGLRLIHYSYVADSTEKGDIPDGYKASRPSQENFSLILELASLSQTAVYFCASSEEILSNERLFFGHGTKLSVL.

A note on this clone: Genes here carry mouse names. Read coverage stops 1 residue before the CDR3 terminus; the germline J gene supplies the remainder. This chain links TRBV13-2 with TRBJ2-4; 9 bases are shared with TRBD2. The CDR3 sequence is 18 residues long. The V segment lost 1 base and the J segment 0 bases; nucleotides outside the gene matches: 9. CDR1 and CDR2 from the germline V gene are NNHNN and SYGAGS (reference sequence). The chain's CDR3 is CASGDLDWGPESQNTLYF. The CDR3 bases that were read are TGTGCCAGCGGTGATCTCGACTGGGGGCCGGAGAGTCAAAACACCTTGTAC.

A remark on this clone: Gene names and germline refer to mouse. The read gets to within 1 residue of the CDR3 end, and the germline J gene fills in the rest. This chain uses TRBV13-2 with TRBJ2-7, with D perhaps being TRBD1 or TRBD2 (5 bases each). The CDR3 extends over 13 amino acids. The germline gives CDR1 NNHNN, CDR2 SYGAGS (reference sequence). Trimming shortened V by 0 bases and J by 4 bases, and 8 bases separated the two germline ends. Here the CDR3 reads CASGDVGRYEQYF. The CDR3 DNA, read in part, is TGTGCCAGCGGTGATGTGGGGCGGTATGAACAGTAC.

This clone was found a few times. Mouse gene names and germline throughout. The missing CDR3 end, 1 residue past where the read stops, is filled in from the germline J gene. The chain employs TRBV14 and TRBJ2-1; D perhaps matches TRBD2 (6 bases). Germline CDR1 is SGHDT and CDR2 is FRDEAV. With 5 bases removed from V and 3 bases from J, the gap between germline ends came to 9 bases. There are 13 residues in the CDR3. The covered CDR3 bases are TGTGCCAGCAGCCCGGGACTCTATGCTGAGCAGTTC. It codes for CASSPGLYAEQF. The whole CDR3 is CASSPGLYAEQFF.

With regard to this clone: Gene names are mouse gene names. The CDR3 is cut off 1 residue early in the read; its end comes from the germline J gene. The chain employs TRBV20 and TRBJ1-4; 8 bases agree with TRBD1. The length of the CDR3 is 13 residues. Germline CDR1 GFQATS, CDR2 STVNSAI. V trimming: 0 bases; J trimming: 7 bases; junction bases outside the gene matches: 1. The CDR3 region is CGARDRGPERLFF. CDR3 DNA (partial): TGTGGTGCTAGGGACAGGGGGCCCGAAAGATTATTT.

On this clone: Gene names are the mouse ones. The read finishes 1 residue shy of the CDR3 end, and the germline J gene is used to complete it. The genes are TRBV20 and TRBJ1-1; 8 bases are a match to TRBD1. This CDR3 has 14 amino acids. The V gene's germline CDR1 is GFQATS and CDR2 STVNSAI. Losses at the gene ends were 1 base for V and 1 base for J; bases not matched to a gene: 2. CDR3 bases read: TGTGGTGCTAGGGCCGGGACAGGGAACACAGAAGTCTTC. Protein sequence: CGARAGTGNTEVF. The entire CDR3 protein is CGARAGTGNTEVFF.

Note on this clone: Gene names are the mouse ones. The sequenced fragment ends 1 residue before the CDR3 boundary, so the rest is inferred from the germline J gene. V usage is TRBV4 and J usage is TRBJ2-5; no reliable D call. Germline assignment: CDR1 LGHDT and CDR2 YNNKQL (reference sequence). With 8 bases removed from V and 5 bases from J, the gap between germline ends came to 2 bases. CDR3 size: 9 residues. Partial CDR3 DNA: TGTGCCAGCGGAGACACCCAGTAC. Its protein product is CASGDTQY. The whole CDR3 sequence is CASGDTQYF.

As to this clone: Germline and genes here are mouse. From the germline J gene comes the end of the CDR3, since the read stops 1 residue before it. The chain combines TRBV1 with TRBJ1-4, with a tentative D call TRBD1 (5 bases). Trimming took off 3 bases at V and 0 bases at J, with 8 bases between the two ends. The germline gives CDR1 NSQYPW, CDR2 LRSPGD (reference sequence). This CDR3 is 15 amino acids long. CDR3 loop: CTCSARTISNERLFF. CDR3 bases read: TGCACCTGCAGTGCCAGGACAATTTCCAACGAAAGATTATTT.

In this sample, this clone turned up a few times. Genes and germline are mouse. The read gets to within 1 residue of the CDR3 end, and the germline J gene fills in the rest. The V gene is TRBV2, the J gene TRBJ2-7; 7 nucleotides match TRBD2. This CDR3 has 14 residues. CDR1 is LGHNA, CDR2 YSYQKL, per germline. After removal of 0 bases from V and 4 bases from J, the junction contained 3 bases not matched to a gene. CDR3 protein: CASSQDSGGYEQYF. Incomplete CDR3 DNA: TGTGCCAGCAGCCAAGATTCTGGGGGATATGAACAGTAC.

As concerns this clone: Gene names and germline refer to mouse. Here the CDR3 reads CASSTGQYNSPLYF. The DNA read from the CDR3 is TGTGCCAGCAGCACGGGACAATATAATTCGCCCCTCTAC. The chain links TRBV19 to TRBJ1-6; a possible D gene is TRBD1 (6 bases). The read falls 1 residue short of the CDR3 end, and the missing part is taken from the germline J gene. TRBJ1-6 is an ORF, and what it does is uncertain. This CDR3 has 14 residues. Germline V gene sequence: CDR1 FNHDT, CDR2 SITEND (reference sequence). V was clipped by 5 bases and J by 4 bases, with 10 bases between them.

Concerning this clone: Gene names refer to mouse genes. With the read ending 1 residue before the CDR3 end, the germline J gene is used to fill in that end. V usage is TRBV13-3 and J usage is TRBJ2-5; D unresolved. V was cut by 5 bases and J by 0 bases, with 7 bases left in between. Germline CDR1 and CDR2: NNHDY and SYVADS. This CDR3 comprises 13 residues. CDR3 DNA, as far as it was read: TGTGCCAGCAGAGACATTAACCAAGACACCCAGTAC. Translated: CASRDINQDTQY. The full CDR3 protein reads CASRDINQDTQYF.

For this clone: Gene names follow the mouse nomenclature. The read terminates 1 residue ahead of where the CDR3 ends, so the germline J gene completes it. The rearrangement uses TRBV13-2 and TRBJ1-1; TRBD1 matches 8 bases. V shed 0 bases and J 7 bases; nucleotides not matched to a gene: 2. Germline lookup yields CDR1 NNHNN and CDR2 SYGAGS (reference sequence). The length of the CDR3 is 13 residues. CDR3 amino acids: CASGDGTGKEVFF. CDR3 bases read: TGTGCCAGCGGTGATGGGACAGGGAAAGAAGTCTTC.

A remark on this clone: Mouse germline and gene names are used. The read is 1 residue too short to cover the CDR3 end, so that end is filled in from the germline J gene. The rearrangement uses TRBV2 and TRBJ1-3; D gene ambiguous. Germline lookup yields CDR1 LGHNA and CDR2 YSYQKL. Trimming shortened V by 0 bases and J by 4 bases, and 4 bases separated the two germline ends. The length of the CDR3 is 13 residues. The CDR3 sequence is CASSQDEGNTLYF. CDR3 bases read: TGTGCCAGCAGCCAAGATGAGGGAAATACGCTCTAT.

As for this clone: The genes and germline here are from mouse. The CDR3 reads CASGADRGNTLYF. The covered CDR3 bases are TGTGCCAGCGGTGCCGACAGGGGGAACACCTTGTAC. The chain couples TRBV13-2 to TRBJ2-4; 9 bases match TRBD1. Coverage ceases 1 residue before the CDR3 finishes, and the germline J gene fills in the end. The CDR3 has 13 amino acids. The J segment lost 6 bases and the V segment lost 3 bases, leaving 2 bases of the junction unmatched. Germline V gene sequence: CDR1 NNHNN, CDR2 SYGAGS (reference sequence).

To note about this clone: Gene names are mouse gene names. Read sequence stops 1 residue before the CDR3 end, and the germline J gene provides the missing end. This sequence joins TRBV13-1 and TRBJ2-4, with D hard to call. The length of the CDR3 is 14 residues. V was trimmed by 3 bases and J by 0 bases, leaving 8 bases between them. Germline V gene data show CDR1 as NSHNY and CDR2 as SYGAGN. The CDR3 sequence is CASSASSSQNTLYF. The covered CDR3 bases are TGTGCCAGCAGTGCGAGTTCTAGTCAAAACACCTTGTAC.

The sample holds a few counts of this clone. Gene names are mouse gene names. From the germline J gene comes the end of the CDR3, since the read stops 1 residue before it. The rearrangement links TRBV20 to TRBJ1-4, with D maybe TRBD1 (5 bases). Looked up from germline, CDR1 is GFQATS and CDR2 is STVNSAI. The CDR3 extends over 13 amino acids. Trimming shortened V by 3 bases and J by 2 bases, and 7 bases separated the two germline ends. The CDR3 here is CGARPGSNERLFF. The sequenced CDR3 bases are TGTGGTGCTAGACCAGGGTCCAACGAAAGATTATTT.

On this clone: Gene names denote mouse genes. The read falls 1 residue short of the CDR3 end, and the missing part is taken from the germline J gene. The rearrangement uses TRBV13-2 and TRBJ2-1, with D possibly TRBD1 on 6 matching bases. The CDR3 length is 16 residues. Trimming stripped 4 bases from V and 1 base from J, with 15 bases between. Germline V gives CDR1 NNHNN, CDR2 SYGAGS (reference sequence). CDR3 region: CASGPTGRRNYAEQFF. The covered CDR3 bases are TGTGCCAGCGGTCCCACAGGGAGGAGGAACTATGCTGAGCAGTTC.